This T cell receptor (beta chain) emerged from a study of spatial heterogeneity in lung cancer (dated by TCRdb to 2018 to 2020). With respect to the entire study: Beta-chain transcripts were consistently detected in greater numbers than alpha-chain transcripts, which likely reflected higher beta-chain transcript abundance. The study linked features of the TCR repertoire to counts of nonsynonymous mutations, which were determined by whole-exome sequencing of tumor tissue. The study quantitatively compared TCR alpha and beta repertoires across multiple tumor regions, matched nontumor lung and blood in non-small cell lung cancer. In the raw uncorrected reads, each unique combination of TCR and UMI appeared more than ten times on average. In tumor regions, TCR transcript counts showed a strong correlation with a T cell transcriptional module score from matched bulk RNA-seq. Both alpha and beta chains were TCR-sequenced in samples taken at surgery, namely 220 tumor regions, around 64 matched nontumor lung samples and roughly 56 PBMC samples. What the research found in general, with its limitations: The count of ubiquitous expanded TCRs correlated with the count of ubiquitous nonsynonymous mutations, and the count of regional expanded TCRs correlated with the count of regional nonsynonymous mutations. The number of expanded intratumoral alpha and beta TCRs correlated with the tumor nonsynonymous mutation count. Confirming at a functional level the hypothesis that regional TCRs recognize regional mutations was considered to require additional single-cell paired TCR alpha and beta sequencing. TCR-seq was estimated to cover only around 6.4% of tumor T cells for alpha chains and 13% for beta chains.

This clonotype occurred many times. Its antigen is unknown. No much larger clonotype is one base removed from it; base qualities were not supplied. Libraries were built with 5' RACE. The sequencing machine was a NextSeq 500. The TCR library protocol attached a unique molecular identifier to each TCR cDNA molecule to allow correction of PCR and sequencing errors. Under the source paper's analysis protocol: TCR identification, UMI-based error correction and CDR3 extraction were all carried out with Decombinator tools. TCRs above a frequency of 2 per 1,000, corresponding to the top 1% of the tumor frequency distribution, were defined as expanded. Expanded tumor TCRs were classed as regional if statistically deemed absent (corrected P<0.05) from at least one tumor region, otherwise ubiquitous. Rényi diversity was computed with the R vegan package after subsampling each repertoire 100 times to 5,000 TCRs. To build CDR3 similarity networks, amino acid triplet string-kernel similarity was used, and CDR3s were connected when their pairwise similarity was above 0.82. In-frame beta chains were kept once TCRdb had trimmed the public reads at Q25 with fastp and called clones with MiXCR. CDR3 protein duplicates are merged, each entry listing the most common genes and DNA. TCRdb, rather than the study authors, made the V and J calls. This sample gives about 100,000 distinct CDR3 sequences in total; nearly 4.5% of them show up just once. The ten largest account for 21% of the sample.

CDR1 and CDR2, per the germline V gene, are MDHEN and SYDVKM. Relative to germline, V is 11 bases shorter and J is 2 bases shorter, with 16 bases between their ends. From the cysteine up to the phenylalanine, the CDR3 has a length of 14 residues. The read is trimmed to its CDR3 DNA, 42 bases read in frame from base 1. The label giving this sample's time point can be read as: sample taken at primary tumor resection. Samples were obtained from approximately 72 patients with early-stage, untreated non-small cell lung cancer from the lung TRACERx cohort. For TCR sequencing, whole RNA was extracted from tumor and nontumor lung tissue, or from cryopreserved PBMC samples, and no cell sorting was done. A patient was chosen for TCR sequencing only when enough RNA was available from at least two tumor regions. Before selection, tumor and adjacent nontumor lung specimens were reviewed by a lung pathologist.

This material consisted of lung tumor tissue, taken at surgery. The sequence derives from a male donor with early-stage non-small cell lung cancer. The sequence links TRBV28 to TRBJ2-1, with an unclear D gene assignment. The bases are TGTGCCGATCCCACCGGAATTACCTACAATGAGCAGTTCTTC. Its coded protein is CADPTGITYNEQFF.